The 20 T cell receptor beta chains below come from one sample, sequenced in a study of blood T cell repertoires in COVID-19. Clones were sequenced by immunoSEQ multiplex PCR, and TCRdb holds only the in-frame ones, with some missing. The data contain roughly 35,000 clones, roughly 88% of them singletons. The sequencing sample was made of peripheral blood. The source is a man aged 55 to 70 with active COVID-19.

The V and J genes are TRBV14 and TRBJ2-1; 13 bases align to TRBD2. Germline values: CDR1 SGHDN, CDR2 FVKESK. With 0 bases clipped from V and 6 bases from J, the junction kept 5 bases outside the gene matches. The CDR3 sequence is 17 residues long. The CDR3 protein is CASSQDAGLAGLNEQFF. In DNA form, the CDR3 reads TGTGCCAGCAGCCAAGATGCGGGACTAGCGGGACTCAATGAGCAGTTCTTC.

The V and J genes are TRBV4-1 and TRBJ1-1; tentatively, D is TRBD1 (6 bases). CDR1 is MGHRA and CDR2 is YSYEKL in the germline V gene. This CDR3 spans 16 amino acids. V gave up 2 bases and J gave up 0 bases, with 13 bases separating them. This CDR3 is CASSQSRDILNTEAFF. CDR3 nucleotides: TGCGCCAGCAGCCAAAGCCGGGACATCCTGAACACTGAAGCTTTCTTT.

This clone was seen just once. The rearrangement uses TRBV6-6 and TRBJ2-2, with 9 bases matching TRBD1. Germline CDR1 MNHNY, CDR2 SVGAGI (reference sequence). The CDR3 is 16 residues long. Unmatched junction bases numbered 6, after V lost 4 bases and J lost 3 bases. CDR3 bases: TGTGCCAGCAGTTCCGCCGGACAGGGGTACACCGGGGAGCTGTTTTTT. It specifies CASSSAGQGYTGELFF.

The chain uses TRBV29-1 and TRBJ2-3, with TRBD1 matching 8 bases. This CDR3 has 15 residues. J lost 2 bases, V lost 2 bases, and 6 bases had no gene match. Germline V gene lookup returns CDR1 SQVTM and CDR2 ANQGSEA. In DNA, the CDR3 is TGCAGCGTTGAAACCCCGACAGGGGTCACAGATACGCAGTATTTT. Amino acids: CSVETPTGVTDTQYF.

This chain connects TRBV18 to TRBJ2-7; D uncertain. The V gene's germline CDR1 is KGHSH and CDR2 LQKENI. Trimming pared 3 bases from V and 5 bases from J, leaving 8 bases between. The CDR3 is made up of 12 amino acids. The CDR3: CASSPAVNEQYF. In nucleotides, the CDR3 is TGTGCCAGCTCACCGGCGGTCAACGAGCAGTACTTC.

J is TRBJ2-1 and V is TRBV11-2; D is perhaps TRBD2 (5 bases). The CDR3 length is 12 residues. Germline CDR1 and CDR2: SGHAT and FQNNGV. Trimming took 5 bases from V and 6 from J, leaving 8 bases between them. The chain's CDR3 is CASSPTSNEQFF. The CDR3, as DNA: TGTGCCAGCAGCCCTACTAGCAATGAGCAGTTCTTC.

The V and J genes are TRBV5-4 and TRBJ2-4; TRBD1 aligns across 8 bases. Germline V gives CDR1 SGHNT, CDR2 YYREEE (reference sequence). After removal of 3 bases from V and 6 bases from J, the junction contained 8 bases not matched to a gene. The CDR3 covers 15 residues. The CDR3 reads CASSSGDRGLNIQYF. The CDR3 DNA is TGTGCCAGCAGCTCAGGTGACAGGGGATTAAACATTCAGTACTTC.

This rearrangement joins TRBV7-9 to TRBJ2-5; 8 nucleotides match TRBD2. CDR1 and CDR2 from the germline V gene are SEHNR and FQNEAQ (reference sequence). This CDR3 is built from 12 residues. V gave up 1 base and J gave up 13 bases; unmatched junction bases: 5. The CDR3 DNA follows: TGTGCCAGCAGCTTAGATAGCGGGGAAATGTACTTC. Translated: CASSLDSGEMYF.

The chain links TRBV10-3 to TRBJ2-1; 9 bases line up with TRBD2. Germline V gene lookup returns CDR1 ENHRY and CDR2 SYGVKD. The CDR3 length is 17 residues. V was clipped by 4 bases and J by 6 bases; unmatched bases: 13. CDR3 sequence: CAISGREGQGVGNEQFF. As DNA, the CDR3 is TGTGCCATCAGTGGGCGGGAGGGCCAGGGTGTGGGCAATGAGCAGTTCTTC.

This clone was counted a few times. The gene calls are TRBV5-1 and TRBJ2-7, with D perhaps TRBD2 (6 bases). Germline-derived CDR1 and CDR2 are SGHRS and YFSETQ. Trimming cost V 4 bases and J 2 bases, with 13 bases left between them. CDR3 length equals 14 residues. CDR3 in amino acids: CASSIQEGTYEQYF. The CDR3 DNA follows: TGCGCCAGCAGCATCCAGGAGGGGACCTACGAGCAGTACTTC.

This clone has just one count. V gene TRBV7-2 combines with J gene TRBJ2-1; 7 nucleotides match TRBD2. V lost 5 bases, J lost 0 bases, and 4 bases stayed unmatched. CDR3 length: 15 amino acids. Germline CDR1 is SGHTA and CDR2 is FQGNSA. The CDR3 region has the DNA TGTGCCAGCAGCCCTGGGGACTACTCCTACAATGAGCAGTTCTTC. It translates to CASSPGDYSYNEQFF.

A single count supports this clone. The chain joins TRBV7-2 to TRBJ1-2; D is ambiguous. Trimming removed 0 bases at V and 8 bases at J, with 7 bases between. Germline-derived CDR1 and CDR2 are SGHTA and FQGNSA. The CDR3 extends over 12 amino acids. In nucleotides, the CDR3 is TGTGCCAGCAGCTTAGCTCGGTGGGGCTACACCTTC. Its translation is CASSLARWGYTF.

V is TRBV6-5 and J is TRBJ1-2; D gene unclear. The V end lost 0 bases, the J end lost 4 bases, and 15 bases lay between the germline ends. This CDR3 is built from 16 residues. CDR1 is MNHEY and CDR2 is SVGAGI in the germline V gene. In nucleotides, the CDR3 is TGTGCCAGCAGTTACTCTTCGAGGGTAGGGAGCTATGGCTACACCTTC. This sequence encodes CASSYSSRVGSYGYTF.

The rearrangement uses TRBV7-6 and TRBJ2-1, with 12 bases aligning to TRBD2. The CDR3 is 16 residues long. V lost 5 bases to trimming and J lost 7 bases; unmatched junction nucleotides: 9. Germline V gene sequence: CDR1 SGHVS, CDR2 FNYEAQ. CDR3 residues: CASSPGLAGGGNEQFF. The CDR3 nucleotides are TGTGCCAGCAGCCCGGGACTAGCGGGTGGAGGGAATGAGCAGTTCTTC.

This clone counts as medium-sized. DNA for the CDR3: TGCGCCAGCAGCCTTTCGCGAAGGGGGTTTAATAATTCACCCCTCCACTTT. Translated: CASSLSRRGFNNSPLHF. The gene calls are TRBV4-1 and TRBJ1-6; D is possibly TRBD1 (6 bases). This CDR3 contains 17 residues. The V end was cut by 4 bases, the J end by 5 bases, with 18 bases between. CDR1 is MGHRA, CDR2 YSYEKL, per germline.

This chain joins TRBV9 and TRBJ2-7; TRBD2 agrees at 10 bases. CDR1 and CDR2 from the germline V gene are SGDLS and YYNGEE. V dropped 0 bases and J dropped 6; count of bases not matched to a gene: 6. The CDR3 sequence is 15 residues long. The CDR3: CASSVDPAGGREQYF. DNA for the CDR3: TGTGCCAGCAGCGTAGATCCAGCGGGAGGGCGCGAGCAGTACTTC.

The rearrangement links TRBV10-3 to TRBJ2-3; D might be TRBD1 (6 bases). V was cut by 4 bases and J by 1 base, with 12 bases left in between. The CDR3 length is 15 residues. Per germline, CDR1 ENHRY and CDR2 SYGVKD. As DNA, the CDR3 is TGTGCCATCAGTGCTACAGGGCAGGGCACAGATACGCAGTATTTT. This sequence encodes CAISATGQGTDTQYF.

The V gene is TRBV18, the J gene TRBJ2-7; the D gene is possibly TRBD1 (5 bases). CDR3 size: 16 residues. Germline CDR1 and CDR2: KGHSH and LQKENI. Trimming took 1 base from V and 2 from J, leaving 15 bases between them. For the CDR3, the DNA is TGTGCCAGCTCACCACAAATGGGCAGGGCCCCCTACGAGCAGTACTTC. Its protein is CASSPQMGRAPYEQYF.

The chain couples TRBV6-2 or TRBV6-3 to TRBJ1-2; 7 nucleotides line up with TRBD1. Looked up from germline, CDR1 is MNHEY and CDR2 is SVGEGT. This CDR3 is built from 13 residues. With V trimmed by 4 bases and J by 6 bases, 5 bases remained unmatched. CDR3 nucleotides: TGTGCCAGCAGTTCTCGACAGGGACATGGCTACACCTTC. It yields the protein CASSSRQGHGYTF.

This clone has only a few counts. The chain recombines TRBV3-1 (or the pseudogene TRBV3-2) with TRBJ2-7, with 8 nucleotides matching TRBD2. The CDR3 runs 13 residues. The J segment lost 5 bases and the V segment lost 11 bases, leaving 11 bases of the junction unmatched. The germline gives CDR1 LGHDT, CDR2 YNNKEL (reference sequence). The DNA for the CDR3 is TGTGCCGCAGCGGGAGCGTTCACCCACGAGCAGTACTTC. Its protein is CAAAGAFTHEQYF.